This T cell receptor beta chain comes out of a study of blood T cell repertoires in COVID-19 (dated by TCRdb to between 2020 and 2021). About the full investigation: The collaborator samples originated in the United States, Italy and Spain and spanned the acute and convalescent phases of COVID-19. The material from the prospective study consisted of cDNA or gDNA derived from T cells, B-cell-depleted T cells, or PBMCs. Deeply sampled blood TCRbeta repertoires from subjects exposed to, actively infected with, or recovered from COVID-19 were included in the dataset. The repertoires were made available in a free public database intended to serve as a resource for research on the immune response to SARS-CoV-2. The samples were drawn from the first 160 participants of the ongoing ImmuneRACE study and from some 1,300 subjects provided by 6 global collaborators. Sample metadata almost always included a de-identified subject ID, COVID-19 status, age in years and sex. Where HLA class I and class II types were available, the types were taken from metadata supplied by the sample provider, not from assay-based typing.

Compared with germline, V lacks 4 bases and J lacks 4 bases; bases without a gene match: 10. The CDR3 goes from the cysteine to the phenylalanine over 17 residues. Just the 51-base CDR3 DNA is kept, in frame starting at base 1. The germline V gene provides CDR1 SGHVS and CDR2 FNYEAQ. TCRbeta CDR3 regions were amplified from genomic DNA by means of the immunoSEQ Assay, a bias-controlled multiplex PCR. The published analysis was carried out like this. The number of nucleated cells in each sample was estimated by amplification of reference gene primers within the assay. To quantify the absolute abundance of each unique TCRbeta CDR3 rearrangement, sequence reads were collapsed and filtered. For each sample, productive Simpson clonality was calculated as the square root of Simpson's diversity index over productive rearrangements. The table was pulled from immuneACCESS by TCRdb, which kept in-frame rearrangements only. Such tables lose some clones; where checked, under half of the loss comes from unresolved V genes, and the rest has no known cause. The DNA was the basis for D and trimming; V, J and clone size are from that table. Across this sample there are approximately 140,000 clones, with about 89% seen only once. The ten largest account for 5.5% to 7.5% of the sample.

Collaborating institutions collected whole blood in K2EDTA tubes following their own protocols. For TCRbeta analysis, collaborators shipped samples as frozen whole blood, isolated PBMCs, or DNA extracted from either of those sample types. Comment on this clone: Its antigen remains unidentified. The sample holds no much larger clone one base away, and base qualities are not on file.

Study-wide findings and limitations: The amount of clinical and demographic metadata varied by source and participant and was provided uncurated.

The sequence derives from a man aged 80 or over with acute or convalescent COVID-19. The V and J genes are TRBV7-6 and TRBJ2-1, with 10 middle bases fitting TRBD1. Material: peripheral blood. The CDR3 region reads CASSSKRGQGNYNEQFF. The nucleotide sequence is TGTGCCAGCAGCTCAAAACGGGGACAGGGGAATTACAATGAGCAGTTCTTC.